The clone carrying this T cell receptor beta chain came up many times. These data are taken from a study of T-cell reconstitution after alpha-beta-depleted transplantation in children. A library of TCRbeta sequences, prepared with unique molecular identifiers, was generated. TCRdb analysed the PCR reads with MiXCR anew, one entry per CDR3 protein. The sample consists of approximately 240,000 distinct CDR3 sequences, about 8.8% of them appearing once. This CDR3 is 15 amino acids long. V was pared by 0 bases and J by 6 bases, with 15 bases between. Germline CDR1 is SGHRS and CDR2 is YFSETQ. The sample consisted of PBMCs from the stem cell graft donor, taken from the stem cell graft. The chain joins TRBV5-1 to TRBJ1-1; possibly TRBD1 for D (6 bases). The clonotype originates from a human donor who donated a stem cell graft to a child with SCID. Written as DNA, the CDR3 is TGCGCCAGCAGCTTGGCCGCAGGGGAAGGGGCTGAAGCTTTCTTT. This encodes CASSLAAGEGAEAFF.